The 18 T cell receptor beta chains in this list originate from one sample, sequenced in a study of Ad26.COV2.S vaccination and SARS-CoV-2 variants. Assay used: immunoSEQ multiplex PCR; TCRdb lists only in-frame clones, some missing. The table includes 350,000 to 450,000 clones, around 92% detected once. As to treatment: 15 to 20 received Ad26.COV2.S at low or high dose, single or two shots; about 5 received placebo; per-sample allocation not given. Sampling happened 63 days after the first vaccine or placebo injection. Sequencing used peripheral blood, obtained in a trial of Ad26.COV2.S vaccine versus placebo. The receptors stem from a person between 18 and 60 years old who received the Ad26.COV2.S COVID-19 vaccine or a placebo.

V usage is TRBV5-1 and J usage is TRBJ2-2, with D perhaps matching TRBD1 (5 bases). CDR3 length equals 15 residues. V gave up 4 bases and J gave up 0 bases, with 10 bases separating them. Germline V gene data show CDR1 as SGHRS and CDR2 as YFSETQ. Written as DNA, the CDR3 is TGCGCCAGCAGCCCCGGACACTCGAACACCGGGGAGCTGTTTTTT. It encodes CASSPGHSNTGELFF.

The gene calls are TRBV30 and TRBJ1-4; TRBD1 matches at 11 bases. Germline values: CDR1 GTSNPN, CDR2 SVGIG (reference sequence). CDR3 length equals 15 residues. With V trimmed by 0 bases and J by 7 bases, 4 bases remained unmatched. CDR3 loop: CAWSVLDRGREKLFF. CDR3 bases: TGTGCCTGGAGTGTACTGGACAGGGGGCGTGAAAAACTGTTTTTT.

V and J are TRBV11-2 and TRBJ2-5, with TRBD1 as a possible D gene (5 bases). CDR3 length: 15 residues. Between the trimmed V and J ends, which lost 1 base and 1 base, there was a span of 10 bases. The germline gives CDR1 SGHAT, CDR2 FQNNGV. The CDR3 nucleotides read TGTGCCAGCAGCTTAGCGACGACAGCCCAAGAGACCCAGTACTTC. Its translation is CASSLATTAQETQYF. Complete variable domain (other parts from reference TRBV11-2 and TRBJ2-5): EAGVAQSPRYKIIEKRQSVAFWCNPISGHATLYWYQQILGQGPKLLIQFQNNGVVDDSQLPKDRFSAERLKGVDSTLKIQPAKLEDSAVYLCASSLATTAQETQYFGPGTRLLVL.

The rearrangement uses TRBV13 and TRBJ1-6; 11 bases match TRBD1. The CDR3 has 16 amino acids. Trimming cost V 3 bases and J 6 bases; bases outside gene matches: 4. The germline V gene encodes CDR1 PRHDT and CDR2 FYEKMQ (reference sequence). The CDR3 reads CASSFRTGGFNSPLHF. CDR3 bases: TGTGCCAGCAGCTTTCGGACAGGGGGCTTTAATTCACCCCTCCACTTT. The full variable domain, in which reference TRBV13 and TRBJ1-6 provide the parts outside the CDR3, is AAGVIQSPRHLIKEKRETATLKCYPIPRHDTVYWYQQGPGQDPQFLISFYEKMQSDKGSIPDRFSAQQFSDYHSELNMSSLELGDSALYFCASSFRTGGFNSPLHFGNGTRLTVT.

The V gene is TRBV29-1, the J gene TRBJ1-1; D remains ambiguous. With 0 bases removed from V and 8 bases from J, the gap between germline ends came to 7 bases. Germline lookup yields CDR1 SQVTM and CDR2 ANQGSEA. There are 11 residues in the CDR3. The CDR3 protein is CSVEDLAEAFF. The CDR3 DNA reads TGCAGCGTTGAAGATTTGGCGGAAGCTTTCTTT.

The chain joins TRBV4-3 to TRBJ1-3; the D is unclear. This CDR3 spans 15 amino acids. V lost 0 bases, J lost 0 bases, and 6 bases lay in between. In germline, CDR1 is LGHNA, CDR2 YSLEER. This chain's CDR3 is CASSQDLNSGNTIYF. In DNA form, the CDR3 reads TGCGCCAGCAGCCAAGATTTGAACTCTGGAAACACCATATATTTT.

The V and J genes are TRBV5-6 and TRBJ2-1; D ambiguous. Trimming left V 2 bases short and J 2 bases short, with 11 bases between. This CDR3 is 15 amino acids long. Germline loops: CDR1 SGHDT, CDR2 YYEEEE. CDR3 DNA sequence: TGTGCCAGCAGCTTTGCGGTTATAACCTACAATGAGCAGTTCTTC. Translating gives CASSFAVITYNEQFF.

The DNA for the CDR3 is TGTGCCAGCTCACCATTATCAGGGGCGGATCAGCCCCAGCATTTT. Protein: CASSPLSGADQPQHF. The J gene is TRBJ1-5, the V gene TRBV18, with D possibly TRBD1 on 6 matching bases. This CDR3 spans 15 amino acids. In germline, CDR1 is KGHSH, CDR2 LQKENI. V dropped 2 bases and J dropped 5 bases, with 13 bases sitting between them. The complete variable domain, with remaining parts taken from reference TRBV18 and TRBJ1-5, reads NAGVMQNPRHLVRRRGQEARLRCSPMKGHSHVYWYRQLPEEGLKFMVYLQKENIIDESGMPKERFSAEFPKEGPSILRIQQVVRGDSAAYFCASSPLSGADQPQHFGDGTRLSIL.

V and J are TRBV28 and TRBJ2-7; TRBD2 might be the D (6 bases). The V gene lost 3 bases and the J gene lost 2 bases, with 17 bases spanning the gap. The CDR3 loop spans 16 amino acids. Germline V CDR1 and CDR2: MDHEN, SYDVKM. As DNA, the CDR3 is TGTGCCAGCAGTTTGGAGGGAAGGATCGGCCCCTACGAGCAGTACTTC. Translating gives CASSLEGRIGPYEQYF.

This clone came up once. The CDR3 sequence: CASSAGTGKVSTTDTQYF. CDR3 nucleotide sequence: TGTGCCAGCAGTGCCGGGACAGGGAAAGTTTCGACCACAGATACGCAGTATTTT. The rearrangement uses TRBV7-6 and TRBJ2-3, with TRBD1 identical over 9 bases. V was clipped by 6 bases and J by 2 bases; unmatched bases: 15. The germline V gene has CDR1 SGHVS and CDR2 FNYEAQ. This CDR3 spans 18 amino acids.

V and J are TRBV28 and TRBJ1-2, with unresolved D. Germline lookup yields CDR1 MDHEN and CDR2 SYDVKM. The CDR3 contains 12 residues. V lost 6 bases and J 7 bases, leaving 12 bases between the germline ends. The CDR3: CASSPGLGGYTF. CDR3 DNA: TGTGCCAGCAGCCCCGGGTTAGGTGGCTACACCTTC.

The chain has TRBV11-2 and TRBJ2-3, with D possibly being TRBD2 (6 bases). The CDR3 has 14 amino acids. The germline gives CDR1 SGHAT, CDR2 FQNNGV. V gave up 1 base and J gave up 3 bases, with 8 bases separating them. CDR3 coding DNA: TGTGCCAGCAGCTTAGCGGGGGTTACAGATACGCAGTATTTT. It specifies CASSLAGVTDTQYF.

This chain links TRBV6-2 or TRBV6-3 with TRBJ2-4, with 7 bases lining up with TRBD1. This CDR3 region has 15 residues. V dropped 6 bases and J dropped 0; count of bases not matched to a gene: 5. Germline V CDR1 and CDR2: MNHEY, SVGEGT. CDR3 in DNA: TGTGCCAGCAGCACGGGACAGCTAGCCAAAAACATTCAGTACTTC. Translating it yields CASSTGQLAKNIQYF.

CDR3 region: CASSSSGGTSYNEQFF. The DNA for the CDR3 is TGTGCCAGTAGTAGCAGCGGGGGGACGTCCTACAATGAGCAGTTCTTC. The chain combines TRBV19 with TRBJ2-1; 9 nucleotides line up with TRBD2. J was trimmed by 1 base and V by 4 bases; bases with no gene match: 5. Germline CDR1 reads LNHDA; CDR2 reads SQIVND (reference sequence). This CDR3 has 16 amino acids.

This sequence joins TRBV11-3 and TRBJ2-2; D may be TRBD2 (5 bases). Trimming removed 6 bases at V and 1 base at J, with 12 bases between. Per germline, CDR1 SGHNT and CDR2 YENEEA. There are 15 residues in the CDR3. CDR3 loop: CASRYGLGNTGELFF. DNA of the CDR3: TGTGCCAGCAGATACGGACTGGGGAACACCGGGGAGCTGTTTTTT.

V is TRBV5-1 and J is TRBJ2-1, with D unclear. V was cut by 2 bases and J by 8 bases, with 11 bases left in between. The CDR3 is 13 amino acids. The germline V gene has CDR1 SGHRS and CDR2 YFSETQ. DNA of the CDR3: TGCGCCAGCAGCTTAGTAGTGAACCATGAGCAGTTCTTC. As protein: CASSLVVNHEQFF. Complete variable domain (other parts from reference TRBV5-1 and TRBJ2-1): KAGVTQTPRYLIKTRGQQVTLSCSPISGHRSVSWYQQTPGQGLQFLFEYFSETQRNKGNFPGRFSGRQFSNSRSEMNVSTLELGDSALYLCASSLVVNHEQFFGPGTRLTVL.

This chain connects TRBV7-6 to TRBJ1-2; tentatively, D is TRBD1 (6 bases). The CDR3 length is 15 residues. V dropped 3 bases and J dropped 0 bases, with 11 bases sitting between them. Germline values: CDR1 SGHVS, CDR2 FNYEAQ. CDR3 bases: TGTGCCAGCAGCTTGGGGGGGGGCTCTAACTATGGCTACACCTTC. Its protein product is CASSLGGGSNYGYTF.

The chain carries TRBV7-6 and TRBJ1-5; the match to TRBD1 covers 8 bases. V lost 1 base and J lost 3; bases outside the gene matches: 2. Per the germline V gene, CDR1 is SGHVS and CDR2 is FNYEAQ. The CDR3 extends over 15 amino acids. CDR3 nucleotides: TGTGCCAGCAGCTTAGGGACAGGGTACAATCAGCCCCAGCATTTT. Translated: CASSLGTGYNQPQHF.